This T cell receptor (beta chain) was captured in a study of CD8 T cells in Susac syndrome. Sequencing of TCR beta covered CD8+ and CD4+ T cells obtained from blood. Reverse transcription of roughly 0.45 to 1 ug RNA used random hexamers. A multiplex approach, immunoSEQ multiplex PCR, amplified TCR beta CDR3 across 54 Vbeta and 13 Jbeta. TCRdb re-derived calls from the immunoSEQ multiplex PCR reads in MiXCR, one entry per CDR3 protein. The sample contains about 150,000 distinct CDR3 sequences, 85% to 95% of which appear only once. Trimming cost V 2 bases and J 3 bases; bases outside gene matches: 12. CDR3 length: 18 residues. CDR1 and CDR2 from the germline V gene are LGHNT and FRNRAP.

Sequencing was performed on CD8+ T cells from PBMCs. This sequence originates from a human donor with Susac syndrome. V usage is TRBV12-5 and J usage is TRBJ1-4, with 7 bases fitting TRBD1. As DNA, the CDR3 is TGTGCTAGTGGTTTGTTTTTAGCTCAGGGGACAGCTAATGAAAAACTGTTTTTT. Translating it yields CASGLFLAQGTANEKLFF.